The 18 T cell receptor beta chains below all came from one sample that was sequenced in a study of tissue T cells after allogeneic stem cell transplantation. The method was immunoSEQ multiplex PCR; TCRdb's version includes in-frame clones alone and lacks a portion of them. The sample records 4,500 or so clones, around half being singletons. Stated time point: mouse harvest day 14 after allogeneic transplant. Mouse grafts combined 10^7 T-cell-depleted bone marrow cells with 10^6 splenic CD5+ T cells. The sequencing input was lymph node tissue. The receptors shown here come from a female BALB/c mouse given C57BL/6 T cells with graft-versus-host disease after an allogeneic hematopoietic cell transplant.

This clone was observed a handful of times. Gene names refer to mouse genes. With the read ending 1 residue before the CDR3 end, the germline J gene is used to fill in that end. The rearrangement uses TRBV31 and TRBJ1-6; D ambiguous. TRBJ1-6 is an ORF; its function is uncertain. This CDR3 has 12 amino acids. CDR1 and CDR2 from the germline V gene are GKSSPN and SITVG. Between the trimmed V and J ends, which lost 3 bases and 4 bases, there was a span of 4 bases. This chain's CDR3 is CAWSRYNSPLYF. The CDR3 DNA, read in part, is TGTGCCTGGAGCCGATATAATTCGCCCCTCTAC.

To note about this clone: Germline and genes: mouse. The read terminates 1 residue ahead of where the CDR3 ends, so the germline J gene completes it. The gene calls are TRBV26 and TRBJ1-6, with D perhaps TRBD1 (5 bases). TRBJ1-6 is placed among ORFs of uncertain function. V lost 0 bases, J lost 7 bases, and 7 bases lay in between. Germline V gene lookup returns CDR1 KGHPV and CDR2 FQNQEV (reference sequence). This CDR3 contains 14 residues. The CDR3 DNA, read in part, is TGTGCCAGCAGTCTGTCGAGGGGAAATTCGCCCCTCTAC. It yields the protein CASSLSRGNSPLY. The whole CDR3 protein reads CASSLSRGNSPLYF.

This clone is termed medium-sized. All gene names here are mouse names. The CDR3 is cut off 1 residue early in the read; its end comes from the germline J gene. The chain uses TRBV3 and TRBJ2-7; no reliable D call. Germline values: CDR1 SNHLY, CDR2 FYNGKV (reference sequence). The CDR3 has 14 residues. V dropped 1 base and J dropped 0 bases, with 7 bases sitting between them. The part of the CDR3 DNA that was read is TGTGCCAGCAGCTTAGACCAGAACTCCTATGAACAGTAC. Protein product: CASSLDQNSYEQY. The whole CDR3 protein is CASSLDQNSYEQYF.

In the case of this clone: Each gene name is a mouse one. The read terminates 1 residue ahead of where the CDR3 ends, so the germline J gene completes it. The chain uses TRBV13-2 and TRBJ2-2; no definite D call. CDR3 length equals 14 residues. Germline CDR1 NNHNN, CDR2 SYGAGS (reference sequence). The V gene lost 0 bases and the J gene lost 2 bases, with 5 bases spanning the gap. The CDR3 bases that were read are TGTGCCAGCGGTGATGCCCAGAACACCGGGCAGCTCTAC. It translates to CASGDAQNTGQLY. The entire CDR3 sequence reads CASGDAQNTGQLYF.

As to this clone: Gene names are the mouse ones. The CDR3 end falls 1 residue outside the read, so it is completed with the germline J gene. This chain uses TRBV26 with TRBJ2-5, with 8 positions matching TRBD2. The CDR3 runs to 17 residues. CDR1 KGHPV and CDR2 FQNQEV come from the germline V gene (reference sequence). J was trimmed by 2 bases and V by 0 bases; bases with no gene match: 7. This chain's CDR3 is CASSLSRGGAGQDTQYF. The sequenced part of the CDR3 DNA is TGTGCCAGCAGTCTGTCTCGGGGGGGCGCGGGCCAAGACACCCAGTAC.

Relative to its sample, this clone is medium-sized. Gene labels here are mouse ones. The CDR3 is CASSQDWGSSYEQYF. The sequenced CDR3 bases are TGTGCCAGCAGCCAAGACTGGGGCAGCTCCTATGAACAGTAC. The gene calls are TRBV2 and TRBJ2-7, with D perhaps TRBD2 (6 bases). The CDR3 end lies 1 residue beyond the end of the read and is filled in from the germline J gene. This CDR3 is built from 15 residues. CDR1 is LGHNA and CDR2 is YSYQKL in the germline V gene. Trimming pared 0 bases from V and 0 bases from J, leaving 9 bases between.

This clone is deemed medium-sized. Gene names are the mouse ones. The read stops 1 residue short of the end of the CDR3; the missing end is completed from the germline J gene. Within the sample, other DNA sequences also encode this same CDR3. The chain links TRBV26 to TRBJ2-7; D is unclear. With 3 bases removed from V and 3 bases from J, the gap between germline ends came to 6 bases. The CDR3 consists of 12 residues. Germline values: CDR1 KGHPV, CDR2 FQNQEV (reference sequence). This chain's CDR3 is CASSLDNYEQYF. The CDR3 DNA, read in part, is TGTGCCAGCAGTCTTGACAACTATGAACAGTAC.

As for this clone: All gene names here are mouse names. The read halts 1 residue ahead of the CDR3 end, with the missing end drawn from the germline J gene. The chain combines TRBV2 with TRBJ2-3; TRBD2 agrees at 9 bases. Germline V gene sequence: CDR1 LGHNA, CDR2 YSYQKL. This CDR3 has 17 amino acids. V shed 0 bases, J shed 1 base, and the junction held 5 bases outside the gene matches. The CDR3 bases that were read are TGTGCCAGCAGCCAAGATTGGCTGGGGGGGGGTGCAGAAACGCTGTAT. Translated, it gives CASSQDWLGGGAETLY. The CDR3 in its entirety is CASSQDWLGGGAETLYF.

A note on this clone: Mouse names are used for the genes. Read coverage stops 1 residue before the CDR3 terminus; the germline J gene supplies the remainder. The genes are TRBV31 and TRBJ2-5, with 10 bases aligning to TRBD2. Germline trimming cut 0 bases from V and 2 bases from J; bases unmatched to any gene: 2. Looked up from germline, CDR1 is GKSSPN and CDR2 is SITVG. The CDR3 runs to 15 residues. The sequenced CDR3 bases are TGTGCCTGGAGTCTCAGGACTGGGGGCCAAGACACCCAGTAC. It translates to CAWSLRTGGQDTQY. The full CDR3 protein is CAWSLRTGGQDTQYF. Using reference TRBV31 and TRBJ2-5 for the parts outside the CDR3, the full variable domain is AQTIHQWPVAEIKAVGSPLSLGCTIKGKSSPNLYWYWQATGGTLQQLFYSITVGQVESVVQLNLSASRPKDDQFILSTEKLLLSHSGFYLCAWSLRTGGQDTQYFGPGTRLLVL.

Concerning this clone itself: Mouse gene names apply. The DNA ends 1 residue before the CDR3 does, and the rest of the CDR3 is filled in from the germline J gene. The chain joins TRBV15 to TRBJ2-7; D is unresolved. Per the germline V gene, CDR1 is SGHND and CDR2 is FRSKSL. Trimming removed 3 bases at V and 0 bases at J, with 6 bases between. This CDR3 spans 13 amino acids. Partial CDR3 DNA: TGTGCCAGCAGTTTTTCTAGCTCCTATGAACAGTAC. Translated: CASSFSSSYEQY. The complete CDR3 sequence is CASSFSSSYEQYF.

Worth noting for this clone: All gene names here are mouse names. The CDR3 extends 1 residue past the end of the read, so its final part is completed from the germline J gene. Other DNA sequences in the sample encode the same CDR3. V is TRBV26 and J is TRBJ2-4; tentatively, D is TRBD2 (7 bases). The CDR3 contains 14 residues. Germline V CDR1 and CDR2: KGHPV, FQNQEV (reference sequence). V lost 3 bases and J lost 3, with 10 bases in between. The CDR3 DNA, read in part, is TGTGCCAGCAGTCTTCCTGGGGGCCAAAACACCTTGTAC. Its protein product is CASSLPGGQNTLY. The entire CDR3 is CASSLPGGQNTLYF.

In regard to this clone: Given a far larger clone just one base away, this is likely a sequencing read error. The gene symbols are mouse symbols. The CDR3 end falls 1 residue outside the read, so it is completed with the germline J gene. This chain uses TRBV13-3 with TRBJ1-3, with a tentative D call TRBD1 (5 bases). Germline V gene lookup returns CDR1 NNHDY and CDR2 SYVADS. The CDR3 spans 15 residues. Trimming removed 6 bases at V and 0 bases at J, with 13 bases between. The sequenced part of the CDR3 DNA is TGTGCCAGCACTGGGGGGTCCCATTCTGGAAATACGCTCTAT. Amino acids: CASTGGSHSGNTLY. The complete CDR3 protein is CASTGGSHSGNTLYF.

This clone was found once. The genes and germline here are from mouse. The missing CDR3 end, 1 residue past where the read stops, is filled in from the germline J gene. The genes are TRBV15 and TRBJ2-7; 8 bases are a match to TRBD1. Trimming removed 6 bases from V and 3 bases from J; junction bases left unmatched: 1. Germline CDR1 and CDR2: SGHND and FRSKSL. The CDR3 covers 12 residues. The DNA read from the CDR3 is TGTGCCAGCAGGGACAGGGTCTATGAACAGTAC. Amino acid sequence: CASRDRVYEQY. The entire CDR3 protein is CASRDRVYEQYF.

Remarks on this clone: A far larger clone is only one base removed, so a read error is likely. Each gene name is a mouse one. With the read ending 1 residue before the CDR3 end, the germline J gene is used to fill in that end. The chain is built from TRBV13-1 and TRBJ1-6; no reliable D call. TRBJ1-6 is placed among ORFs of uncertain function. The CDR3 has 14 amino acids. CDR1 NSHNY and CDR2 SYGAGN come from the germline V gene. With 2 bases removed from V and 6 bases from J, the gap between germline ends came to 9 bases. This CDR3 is CASSDLHRNSPLYF. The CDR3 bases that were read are TGTGCCAGCAGTGACCTCCACCGTAATTCGCCCCTCTAC.

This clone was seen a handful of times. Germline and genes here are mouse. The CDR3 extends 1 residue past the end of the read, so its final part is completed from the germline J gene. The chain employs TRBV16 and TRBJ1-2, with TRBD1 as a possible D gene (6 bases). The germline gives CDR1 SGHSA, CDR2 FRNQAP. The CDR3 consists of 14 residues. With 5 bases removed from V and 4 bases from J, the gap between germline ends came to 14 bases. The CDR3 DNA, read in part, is TGTGCAAGCAGCCCACACAGGGAGGGCTCCGACTACACC. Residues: CASSPHREGSDYT. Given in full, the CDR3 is CASSPHREGSDYTF.

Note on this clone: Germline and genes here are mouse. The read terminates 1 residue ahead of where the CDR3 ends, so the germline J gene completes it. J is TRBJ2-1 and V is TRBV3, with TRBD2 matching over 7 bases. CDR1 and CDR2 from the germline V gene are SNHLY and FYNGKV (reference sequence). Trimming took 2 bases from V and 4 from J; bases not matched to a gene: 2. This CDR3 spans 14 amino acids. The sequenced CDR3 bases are TGTGCCAGCAGCTTAATCTGGGGGTATGCTGAGCAGTTC. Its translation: CASSLIWGYAEQF. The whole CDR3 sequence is CASSLIWGYAEQFF.

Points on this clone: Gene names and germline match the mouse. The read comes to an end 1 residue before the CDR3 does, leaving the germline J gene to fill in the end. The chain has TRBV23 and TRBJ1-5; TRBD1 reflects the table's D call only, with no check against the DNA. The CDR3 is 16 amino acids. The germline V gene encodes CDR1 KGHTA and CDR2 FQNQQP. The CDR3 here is CSSSHLRDRGNQAPLF. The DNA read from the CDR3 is TGCTCCAGCAGTCATCTCCGGGACAGGGGCAACCAGGCTCCGCTT.

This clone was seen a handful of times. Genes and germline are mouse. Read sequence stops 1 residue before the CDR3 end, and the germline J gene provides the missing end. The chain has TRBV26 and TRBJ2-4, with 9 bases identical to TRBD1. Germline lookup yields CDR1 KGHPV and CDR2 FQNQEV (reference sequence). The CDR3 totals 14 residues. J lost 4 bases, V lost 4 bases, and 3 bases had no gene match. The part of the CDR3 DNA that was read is TGTGCCAGCAGTCCCCGGACAGGGGAAAACACCTTGTAC. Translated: CASSPRTGENTLY. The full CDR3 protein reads CASSPRTGENTLYF.